The 18 T cell receptor beta chains below come from one sample, sequenced in a study of CD8+CD57+ T cells in acquired aplastic anemia. CDR3 and TCR beta VDJ profiling relied on a genomic DNA template. TCRdb fed the reads into MiXCR, producing one record per CDR3 protein. There are approximately 190,000 distinct CDR3 sequences in the sample; roughly 64% occur only once, and 46% lies in the top ten. Source material: sorted CD4+, CD8+, or CD8+CD57+ T cells (not recorded which) from PBMCs. Source of these receptors: a human donor with severe aplastic anemia or a healthy control (not recorded which).

This sequence joins TRBV3-1 and TRBJ2-7, with 8 bases that match TRBD2. The V gene's germline CDR1 is LGHDT and CDR2 YNNKEL (reference sequence). Trimming cost V 5 bases and J 4 bases; bases outside gene matches: 7. This CDR3 comprises 14 residues. The CDR3 nucleotides are TGTGCCAGCAGCTCAAGCGGGGGAAGTTACGAGCAGTACTTC. Protein: CASSSSGGSYEQYF.

This clonotype was seen at least ten times. J is TRBJ1-4 and V is TRBV13, with unresolved D. Germline V gene data show CDR1 as PRHDT and CDR2 as FYEKMQ (reference sequence). The length of the CDR3 is 14 residues. V was trimmed by 5 bases and J by 4 bases, leaving 11 bases between them. The CDR3 reads CASSLGSVNEKLFF. CDR3 nucleotides: TGTGCCAGCAGCCTGGGGTCCGTTAATGAAAAACTGTTTTTT. The complete variable domain, with remaining parts taken from reference TRBV13 and TRBJ1-4, reads AAGVIQSPRHLIKEKRETATLKCYPIPRHDTVYWYQQGPGQDPQFLISFYEKMQSDKGSIPDRFSAQQFSDYHSELNMSSLELGDSALYFCASSLGSVNEKLFFGSGTQLSVL.

The chain is built from TRBV11-1 and TRBJ2-2, with 10 bases aligning to TRBD2. Germline CDR1 SGHAT, CDR2 FQDESV (reference sequence). Unmatched junction bases numbered 5, after V lost 6 bases and J lost 1 base. This CDR3 comprises 16 residues. Written as DNA, the CDR3 is TGTGCCAGCAGGATAGCGGGAGGCCTGAACACCGGGGAGCTGTTTTTT. As protein: CASRIAGGLNTGELFF.

Here the CDR3 reads CASSSTGYNSPLHF. For the CDR3, the DNA is TGTGCCAGCAGTTCGACAGGGTACAATTCACCCCTCCACTTT. V is TRBV12-3 or TRBV12-4 and J is TRBJ1-6; 7 nucleotides agree with TRBD1. This CDR3 contains 14 residues. The trim removed 4 bases at V and 7 bases at J, leaving 4 bases unmatched.

Turning to this clonotype: A much bigger clone sits one base away, suggesting this may be a read error. The chain is built from TRBV25-1 and TRBJ2-1, with 14 positions matching TRBD2. CDR3 size: 15 residues. CDR1 MGHDK and CDR2 SYGVNS come from the germline V gene. The CDR3 region is CASCRLAGGDNAQFF. For the CDR3, the DNA is TGTGCCAGCTGCAGACTAGCGGGGGGGGACAATGCGCAGTTCTTC.

This clonotype has a single count. The V and J genes are TRBV20-1 and TRBJ1-6; the D is unclear. Trimming left V 4 bases short and J 10 bases short, with 14 bases between. The germline CDR1 and CDR2 sequences are DFQATT and SNEGSKA (reference sequence). The length of the CDR3 is 13 residues. The CDR3 nucleotides are TGCAGTGCTATAGGTCTGGCGAAATCACCCCTCCACTTT. This gives the protein CSAIGLAKSPLHF.

This clonotype was recorded at least ten times. This chain links TRBV2 with TRBJ2-7; D is uncertain. The CDR3 has 15 residues. Trimming took off 8 bases at V and 0 bases at J, with 17 bases between the two ends. Germline assignment: CDR1 SNHLY and CDR2 FYNNEI. CDR3 amino acids: CASRPVNSFSYEQYF. The CDR3 nucleotides read TGTGCCAGCCGACCGGTAAACAGTTTCTCCTACGAGCAGTACTTC. The full variable domain, with the rest looked up from reference TRBV2 and TRBJ2-7, is EPEVTQTPSHQVTQMGQEVILRCVPISNHLYFYWYRQILGQKVEFLVSFYNNEISEKSEIFDDQFSVERPDGSNFTLKIRSTKLEDSAMYFCASRPVNSFSYEQYFGPGTRLTVT.

The rearrangement joins TRBV5-1 to TRBJ2-1, with D tentatively TRBD2 (5 bases). The ends were cut back, 7 bases at V and 1 base at J, with 12 bases in the middle. The CDR3 is made up of 14 amino acids. CDR1 and CDR2 (germline): SGHRS, YFSETQ. The CDR3 DNA sequence: TGCGCCAGCGCTGAGGGCCGGTCCTACAATGAGCAGTTCTTC. It encodes CASAEGRSYNEQFF.

About this clonotype: Here the CDR3 omits its conserved ending phenylalanine or tryptophan, so a read error is the likely source. The V and J genes are TRBV7-2 and TRBJ2-3, with a tentative D call TRBD1 (6 bases). In germline, CDR1 is SGHTA, CDR2 FQGNSA. The CDR3 has 16 residues. The V and J ends lost 5 bases and 6 bases respectively, with 21 bases between them. The CDR3 sequence: CASSLGGLLMTDTQYS. CDR3 nucleotide sequence: TGTGCCAGCAGCCTTGGGGGCCTGCTAATGACGGATACGCAGTATTCT.

The chain is built from TRBV11-3 and TRBJ2-2; 9 bases fit TRBD1. The CDR3 has 15 residues. The V and J ends lost 6 bases and 0 bases, in that order; junction bases with no gene match: 2. Germline CDR1 reads SGHNT; CDR2 reads YENEEA. The DNA of the CDR3 is TGTGCCAGCAGTGGGGACAGGGCGAACACCGGGGAGCTGTTTTTT. Translated: CASSGDRANTGELFF.

The chain combines TRBV7-2 with TRBJ2-1; a possible D gene is TRBD1 (5 bases). Germline V gene data show CDR1 as SGHTA and CDR2 as FQGNSA. The CDR3 covers 15 residues. Trimming took off 1 base at V and 7 bases at J, with 14 bases between the two ends. The CDR3 nucleotides are TGTGCCAGCAGCTTAGGAGGCGTAGGGGCTAATGAGCAGTTCTTC. Translating it yields CASSLGGVGANEQFF.

The chain has TRBV20-1 and TRBJ2-5, with 7 bases fitting TRBD2. CDR3 length: 14 residues. V lost 1 base and J lost 4; bases outside the gene matches: 6. CDR1 is DFQATT, CDR2 SNEGSKA, per germline (reference sequence). The CDR3 nucleotides are TGCAGTGCTAGAGCGGGGGGATTGGCAGAGACCCAGTACTTC. It encodes CSARAGGLAETQYF.

The count of this clonotype is one. The V gene is TRBV12-3 or TRBV12-4, the J gene TRBJ2-7; TRBD1 agrees at 7 bases. The ends lost 8 bases at V and 3 bases at J; junction bases unmatched: 7. This CDR3 spans 13 amino acids. CDR3 protein: CASQRDSLYEQYF. Here the CDR3 DNA reads TGTGCCAGCCAACGGGACAGCCTCTACGAGCAGTACTTC.

The chain combines TRBV2 with TRBJ1-2; 9 nucleotides line up with TRBD1. V was clipped by 4 bases and J by 3 bases; unmatched bases: 9. This CDR3 region has 16 residues. Per germline, CDR1 SNHLY and CDR2 FYNNEI. CDR3 sequence: CASSAPTGGVDYGYTF. CDR3 coding DNA: TGTGCCAGCAGTGCCCCAACAGGGGGCGTCGACTATGGCTACACCTTC.

The V call is TRBV7-3, the J call TRBJ2-1, with D possibly TRBD1 on 7 matching bases. The CDR3 has 14 amino acids. V lost 5 bases to trimming and J lost 10 bases, with 18 bases between them. The germline CDR1 and CDR2 sequences are SGHTA and FQGTGA. The CDR3 DNA follows: TGTGCCAGCAGCACGATATCAGGGGGGTACGAGCAGTTCTTC. It codes for CASSTISGGYEQFF.

This chain joins TRBV3-1 and TRBJ2-1; 7 nucleotides match TRBD2. The CDR3 has 17 residues. Germline assignment: CDR1 LGHDT and CDR2 YNNKEL (reference sequence). Germline trimming cut 0 bases from V and 2 bases from J; bases unmatched to any gene: 7. CDR3 protein: CASSQDRSGEAYNEQFF. In DNA form, the CDR3 reads TGTGCCAGCAGCCAAGATAGAAGCGGGGAGGCCTACAATGAGCAGTTCTTC.

The chain joins TRBV7-2 to TRBJ1-1; possible D gene TRBD1, 6 bases. The germline V gene has CDR1 SGHTA and CDR2 FQGNSA. V lost 6 bases and J 0 bases, leaving 17 bases between the germline ends. The CDR3 is 16 residues long. DNA of the CDR3: TGTGCCAGCAGTCTAGTGGGCAGGGGAATGAACACTGAAGCTTTCTTT. It is translated as CASSLVGRGMNTEAFF.

The rearrangement links TRBV5-1 to TRBJ2-3; D unresolved. Germline V gene lookup returns CDR1 SGHRS and CDR2 YFSETQ. V was cut by 4 bases and J by 0 bases, with 12 bases left in between. This CDR3 contains 15 residues. The CDR3 DNA is TGCGCCAGCAGCCCGGCCGGTGCTAGCACAGATACGCAGTATTTT. Translation gives CASSPAGASTDTQYF.